This T cell receptor (beta chain) emerged from a study of CD8 T cells in Susac syndrome. Study-wide context: When their blood was taken, patients with Susac syndrome were therapy-naive, taking corticosteroids, or taking intravenous immunoglobulin alone.

All included Susac syndrome patients satisfied recently defined diagnostic criteria for definite or probable disease. With random hexamers, reverse transcription was performed on roughly 0.45 to 1 ug of RNA. An immunoSEQ multiplex PCR generated amplified TCR beta CDR3 products spanning 54 Vbeta and 13 Jbeta. From the immunoSEQ multiplex PCR reads, TCRdb called clonotypes with MiXCR, one entry per CDR3 protein. The sample lists under 200,000 distinct CDR3 sequences; roughly 94% were seen once. The germline CDR1 and CDR2 sequences are MDHEN and SYDVKM. The CDR3 sequence is 17 residues long. J was trimmed by 7 bases and V by 7 bases; bases with no gene match: 16. Only one count was recorded for this clonotype.

The material sequenced was CD8+ T cells from PBMCs. The chain links TRBV28 to TRBJ2-1, with 10 positions matching TRBD2. This clonotype was obtained from a human donor with Susac syndrome. DNA for the CDR3: TGTGCCAGCATCTCCAGCGGGAGGGCCAAAGGTCGGAATGAGCAGTTCTTC. It yields the protein CASISSGRAKGRNEQFF.